This is a list of T cell receptor beta chains from one sample in a study of T cell responses to AZD1222 COVID-19 vaccine. Some clones are missing from TCRdb's copy, which holds only in-frame ones; the method was immunoSEQ multiplex PCR. The table has 110,000 or so clones, approximately 89% seen once. Material: peripheral blood, obtained on day 0 of AZD1222 vaccination. The receptors come from an adult in good health. Each CDR3 is given with its conserved first and last residue. The D gene is left open where the match is weak. For some rows the clone size is stated as once, few or many, or as a class when expanded; others skip it.

d_gene | j_gene | abundance | v_gene | CDR3aa | CDR3nt
TRBD1 | TRBJ1-3 | - | TRBV18 | CASSQLLPGQLSGNTIYF | TGTGCCAGCTCACAACTGCTACCGGGACAGCTATCTGGAAACACCATATATTTT
- | TRBJ2-7 | - | TRBV20-1 | CSAPRVAAEYF | TGCAGTGCCCCTCGAGTGGCGGCGGAATACTTC
TRBD1 | TRBJ1-2 | - | TRBV5-6 | CASSLDRGRRGYTF | TGTGCCAGCAGTTTAGACAGGGGGCGTAGGGGCTACACCTTC
TRBD1 | TRBJ1-2 | - | TRBV30 | CACDRVDTF | TGTGCCTGTGACAGGGTTGACACCTTC
- | TRBJ1-5 | - | TRBV10-2 | CASRQGWDQPQHF | TGCGCCAGCAGACAGGGATGGGATCAGCCCCAGCATTTT
- | TRBJ2-2 | - | TRBV7-9 | CASSSDSPFGELFF | TGTGCCAGCAGCTCCGACAGTCCCTTCGGGGAGCTGTTTTTT
- | TRBJ2-7 | - | TRBV27 | CASRRGGSYEQYF | TGTGCCAGCAGGAGAGGGGGCTCCTACGAGCAGTACTTC
- | TRBJ1-5 | - | TRBV5-5 | CASSLGPEGQPQHF | TGTGCCAGCAGCTTGGGGCCAGAGGGGCAGCCCCAGCATTTT
- | TRBJ1-2 | - | TRBV2 | CASSEPGYRGYTF | TGTGCCAGCAGTGAGCCGGGCTATCGTGGCTACACCTTC
TRBD2 | TRBJ2-1 | - | TRBV5-1 | CASSLVSSGGYNEQFF | TGCGCCAGCAGCTTGGTATCTAGCGGGGGGTACAATGAGCAGTTCTTC
TRBD2 | TRBJ2-1 | - | TRBV6-5 | CASRVIAGGSGEQFF | TGTGCCAGCAGAGTCATAGCGGGGGGTTCGGGCGAGCAGTTCTTC
TRBD2 | TRBJ2-5 | once | TRBV3-1/TRBV3-2 | CASSRGTSIETQYF | TGTGCCAGCAGTCGAGGGACTAGCATAGAGACCCAGTACTTC
- | TRBJ2-7 | few | TRBV7-8 | CASSLAGGTWNEQYF | TGTGCCAGCAGCTTAGCTGGGGGGACGTGGAACGAGCAGTACTTC
TRBD1 | TRBJ1-2 | - | TRBV9 | CASSVGTGNTYGYTF | TGTGCCAGCAGCGTAGGGACAGGGAACACCTATGGCTACACCTTC
- | TRBJ2-1 | - | TRBV4-1 | CASSQSSSYNEQFF | TGCGCCAGCAGCCAATCCAGCTCCTACAATGAGCAGTTCTTC